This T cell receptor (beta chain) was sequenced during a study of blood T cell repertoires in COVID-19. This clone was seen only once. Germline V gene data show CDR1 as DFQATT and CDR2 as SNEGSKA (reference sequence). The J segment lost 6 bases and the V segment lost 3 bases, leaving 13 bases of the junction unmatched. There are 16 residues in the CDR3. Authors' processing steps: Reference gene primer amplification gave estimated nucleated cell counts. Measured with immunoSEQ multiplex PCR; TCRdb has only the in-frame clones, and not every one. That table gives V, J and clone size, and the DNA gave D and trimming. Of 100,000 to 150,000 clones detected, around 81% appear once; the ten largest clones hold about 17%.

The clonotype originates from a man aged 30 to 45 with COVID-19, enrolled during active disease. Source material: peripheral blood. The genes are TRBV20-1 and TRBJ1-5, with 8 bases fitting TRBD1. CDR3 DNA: TGCAGTGCTAGTCTTGGACAGGGTTTTATCCGTCAGCCCCAGCATTTT. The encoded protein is CSASLGQGFIRQPQHF.